The 10 T cell receptor beta chains below were found in one sample sequenced in a study of blood T cell repertoires in COVID-19. Only in-frame clones appear in the TCRdb table, and some are missing; sequencing was by immunoSEQ multiplex PCR. This repertoire shows approximately 200,000 clones, 75% to 85% found once; its top ten account for 10% to 15%. The sequenced sample was PBMCs or T cells enriched from blood (not recorded which). These receptors originate from a man in his forties who had recovered from COVID-19.

In this sample, this clone turned up a few times. This rearrangement joins TRBV18 to TRBJ1-1; the D gene is possibly TRBD1 (5 bases). Trimming stripped 4 bases from V and 0 bases from J, with 9 bases between. Germline CDR1 is KGHSH and CDR2 is LQKENI. This CDR3 has 14 residues. CDR3 sequence (DNA): TGTGCCAGCTCACTCGGACACCTGAACACTGAAGCTTTCTTT. It yields the protein CASSLGHLNTEAFF.

The V and J genes are TRBV5-4 and TRBJ2-5; TRBD2 aligns across 8 bases. Germline V gives CDR1 SGHNT, CDR2 YYREEE (reference sequence). With 4 bases clipped from V and 5 bases from J, the junction kept 7 bases outside the gene matches. The CDR3 is 14 residues long. The CDR3 spells CASSPGSGSETQYF. For the CDR3, the DNA is TGTGCCAGCAGCCCGGGGAGCGGGAGTGAGACCCAGTACTTC.

This clone was counted only a few times. This sequence joins TRBV5-4 and TRBJ1-1, with TRBD1 as a possible D gene (5 bases). The V end was cut by 1 base, the J end by 1 base, with 5 bases between. The germline gives CDR1 SGHNT, CDR2 YYREEE (reference sequence). This CDR3 is built from 13 residues. CDR3 sequence reads: CASSLRGNTEAFF. For the CDR3, the DNA is TGTGCCAGCAGCTTGAGGGGGAACACTGAAGCTTTCTTT.

The V call is TRBV7-3, the J call TRBJ2-5; weak D call: TRBD2 (6 bases). This CDR3 region has 14 residues. Trimming took 3 bases from V and 3 from J, leaving 11 bases between them. Germline CDR1 SGHTA, CDR2 FQGTGA. CDR3 sequence: CASSLDWGEETQYF. Here the CDR3 DNA reads TGTGCCAGCAGCTTGGATTGGGGGGAAGAGACCCAGTACTTC.

This chain connects TRBV4-3 to TRBJ2-7; 8 bases are a match to TRBD1. Germline V gene data show CDR1 as LGHNA and CDR2 as YSLEER. This CDR3 contains 18 residues. V trimming: 1 base; J trimming: 3 bases; junction bases outside the gene matches: 14. The CDR3 DNA is TGCGCCAGCAGCCAAGTGGGGCGAAGGGGGACAGGATACTACGAGCAGTACTTC. Translating it yields CASSQVGRRGTGYYEQYF.

Points on this clone: The identical CDR3 is also encoded by other nucleotide sequences in the sample. V usage is TRBV7-3 and J usage is TRBJ1-1, with D maybe TRBD1 (5 bases). Trimming left V 5 bases short and J 2 bases short, with 9 bases between. The CDR3 sequence is 13 residues long. The germline gives CDR1 SGHTA, CDR2 FQGTGA. The CDR3 bases are TGTGCCAGCAGCCCCACAGGCAACACTGAAGCTTTCTTT. Amino acids: CASSPTGNTEAFF.

The chain combines TRBV4-2 with TRBJ1-3; D unresolved. This CDR3 spans 15 amino acids. Germline lookup yields CDR1 LGHNA and CDR2 YNFKEQ. The V end was cut by 3 bases, the J end by 1 base, with 10 bases between. CDR3 residues: CASSQAGSSGNTIYF. For the CDR3, the DNA is TGTGCCAGCAGCCAGGCAGGAAGTTCTGGAAACACCATATATTTT.

This chain joins TRBV7-2 and TRBJ2-7, with 8 bases fitting TRBD1. Germline values: CDR1 SGHTA, CDR2 FQGNSA. V gave up 0 bases and J gave up 2 bases; unmatched junction bases: 3. This CDR3 spans 15 amino acids. The CDR3 bases are TGTGCCAGCAGCTTAGCGGGACAGGCTACCTACGAGCAGTACTTC. Protein sequence: CASSLAGQATYEQYF.

This chain joins TRBV5-6 and TRBJ2-7, with 7 bases fitting TRBD1. Unmatched junction bases numbered 4, after V lost 1 base and J lost 3 bases. The CDR3 is made up of 14 amino acids. Per the germline V gene, CDR1 is SGHDT and CDR2 is YYEEEE. The CDR3 loop is CASSLLGQNYEQYF. The CDR3 coding sequence is TGTGCCAGCAGCTTGTTGGGACAGAACTACGAGCAGTACTTC.

V gene TRBV10-2 combines with J gene TRBJ1-1, with no clear D. Germline loops: CDR1 WSHSY, CDR2 SAAADI. This CDR3 spans 14 amino acids. Trimming pared 1 base from V and 5 bases from J, leaving 11 bases between. The CDR3 DNA follows: TGCGCCAGCAGTGAGTATGAGGTTTCGACTGAAGCTTTCTTT. Translated: CASSEYEVSTEAFF.